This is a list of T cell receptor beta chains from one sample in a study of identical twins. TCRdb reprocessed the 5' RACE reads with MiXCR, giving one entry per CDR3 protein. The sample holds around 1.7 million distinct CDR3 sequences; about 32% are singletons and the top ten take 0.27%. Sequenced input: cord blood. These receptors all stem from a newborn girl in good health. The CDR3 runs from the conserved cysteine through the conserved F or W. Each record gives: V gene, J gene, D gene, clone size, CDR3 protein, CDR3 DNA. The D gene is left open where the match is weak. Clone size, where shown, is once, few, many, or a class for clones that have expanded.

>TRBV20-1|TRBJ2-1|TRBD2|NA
CSAFGTSGNEQFF
TGCAGTGCATTCGGGACTAGCGGCAATGAGCAGTTCTTC
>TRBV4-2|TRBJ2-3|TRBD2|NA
CASSQEGLAGGRGTDTQYF
TGTGCCAGCAGCCAAGAGGGACTAGCGGGGGGGCGCGGCACAGATACGCAGTATTTT
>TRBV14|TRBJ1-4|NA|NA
CASSQDPYRDKELFF
TGTGCCAGCAGCCAAGATCCCTACCGGGACAAGGAACTGTTTTTT
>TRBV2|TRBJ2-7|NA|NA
CASSEAVGGTYEQYF
TGTGCCAGCAGTGAGGCGGTGGGTGGGACCTACGAGCAGTACTTC
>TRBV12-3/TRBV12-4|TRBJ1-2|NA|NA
CASSLWYAGYGYTF
TGTGCCAGCAGTCTATGGTATGCTGGCTATGGCTACACCTTC
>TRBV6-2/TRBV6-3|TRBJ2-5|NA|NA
CASSVYRAETQYF
TGTGCCAGCAGTGTCTACAGGGCGGAGACCCAGTACTTC
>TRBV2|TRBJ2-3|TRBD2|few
CASSKSAGGADTQYF
TGTGCCAGCAGCAAGTCGGCGGGAGGCGCAGATACGCAGTATTTT
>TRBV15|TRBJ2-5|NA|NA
CAISTGIFYNEQYF
TGTGCCATCTCTACCGGGATATTTTACAATGAGCAGTACTTC
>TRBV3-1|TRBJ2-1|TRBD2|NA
CASSQSGGATEQFF
TGTGCCAGCAGCCAAAGCGGGGGGGCGACTGAGCAGTTCTTC
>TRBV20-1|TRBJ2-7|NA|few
CSVASYEQYF
TGCAGTGTGGCCAGCTACGAGCAGTACTTC
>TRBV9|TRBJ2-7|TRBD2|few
CASSVAGLANYEQYF
TGTGCCAGCAGCGTAGCGGGACTAGCGAATTACGAGCAGTACTTC
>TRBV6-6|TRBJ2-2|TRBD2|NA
CASSPRLAGTTGELFF
TGTGCCAGCAGTCCCCGACTAGCGGGAACCACCGGGGAGCTGTTTTTT
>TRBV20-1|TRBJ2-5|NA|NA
CSVKGTEQETQYF
TGCAGTGTAAAAGGGACTGAACAAGAGACCCAGTACTTC
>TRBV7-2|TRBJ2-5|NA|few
CASSFGWETQYF
TGTGCCAGCAGCTTCGGATGGGAGACCCAGTACTTC
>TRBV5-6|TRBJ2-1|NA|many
CASSSSVLRNEQFF
TGTGCCAGCAGCTCTTCTGTTCTCAGGAATGAGCAGTTCTTC
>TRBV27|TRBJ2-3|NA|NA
CASSLLRSRGRGDTQYF
TGTGCCAGCAGTTTACTTCGTTCGCGGGGACGTGGAGATACGCAGTATTTT
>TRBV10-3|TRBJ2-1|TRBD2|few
CAISESIEGLAGRSSYNEQFF
TGTGCCATCAGTGAGTCGATTGAGGGACTAGCGGGAAGGAGCTCCTACAATGAGCAGTTCTTC
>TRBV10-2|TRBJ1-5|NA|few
CASTSTVSNQPQHF
TGCGCCAGCACCTCGACCGTTAGCAATCAGCCCCAGCATTTT
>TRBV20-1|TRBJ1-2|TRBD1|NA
CSTNETGVKTNYGYTF
TGCAGTACTAACGAGACAGGGGTCAAGACTAACTATGGCTACACCTTC
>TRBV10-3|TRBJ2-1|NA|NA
CAISPRGGDEQFF
TGTGCCATCAGTCCCAGGGGGGGCGATGAGCAGTTCTTC
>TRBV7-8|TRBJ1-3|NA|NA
CASSARLGRDGNTIYF
TGTGCCAGCAGCGCACGACTCGGGAGAGATGGAAACACCATATATTTT
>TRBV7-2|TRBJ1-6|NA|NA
CASSLVAGLNSPPHF
TGTGCCAGCAGCTTAGTGGCGGGTCTGAATTCACCCCCCCACTTT
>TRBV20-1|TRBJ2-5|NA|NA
CSAVGNEQYF
TGCAGTGCCGTAGGAAATGAGCAGTACTTC
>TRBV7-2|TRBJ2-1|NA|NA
CASSITRPSYNEQFF
TGTGCCAGCAGCATCACCCGACCGTCCTACAATGAGCAGTTCTTC
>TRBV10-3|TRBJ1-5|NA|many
CAISDIQGYNQPQHF
TGTGCCATCAGTGATATACAGGGTTACAATCAGCCCCAGCATTTT
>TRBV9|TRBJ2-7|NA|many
CASSVGGYEQYF
TGTGCCAGCAGCGTAGGGGGGTACGAGCAGTACTTC
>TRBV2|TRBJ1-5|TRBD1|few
CASKEGARSNQPQHF
TGTGCCAGCAAGGAGGGGGCGAGGAGCAATCAGCCCCAGCATTTT
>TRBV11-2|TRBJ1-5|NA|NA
CASSETNNQPQHF
TGTGCCAGCAGCGAGACAAACAATCAGCCCCAGCATTTT
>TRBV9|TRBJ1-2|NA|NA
CASSVRHGDGYTF
TGTGCCAGCAGCGTACGTCACGGTGATGGCTACACCTTC
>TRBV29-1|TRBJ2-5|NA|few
CSVGGAQETQYF
TGCAGCGTGGGTGGGGCCCAAGAGACCCAGTACTTC
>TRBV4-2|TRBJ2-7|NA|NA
CASSHSPGDTYEQYF
TGTGCCAGCAGCCACAGCCCAGGCGACACCTACGAGCAGTACTTC
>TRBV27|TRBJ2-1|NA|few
CASKQVSSYNEQFF
TGTGCCAGCAAGCAGGTTAGCTCCTACAATGAGCAGTTCTTC
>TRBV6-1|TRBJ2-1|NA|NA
CASTAYYNEQFF
TGTGCCAGCACAGCTTACTACAATGAGCAGTTCTTC
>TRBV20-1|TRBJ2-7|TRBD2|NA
CSAGEREDEQYF
TGCAGTGCAGGGGAGCGGGAAGACGAGCAGTACTTC